This T cell receptor (beta chain) was identified during a study of glioma-infiltrating T cells. Study outcomes and limitations: Very few CDR3 sequences were shared between tissue and blood. Tissue-blood divergence was below expectation in non-neoplastic patients, above in gliomas.

In germline, CDR1 is MNHNS, CDR2 SASEGT. The CDR3 is made up of 15 amino acids. Trimming took 10 bases from V and 2 from J; bases not matched to a gene: 7. TCR alpha and beta CDR3 regions were amplified from RNA using iRepertoire nested multiplex PCR. One-step reverse transcription and amplification started from about 100-400 ng of tissue mRNA or PBMC total RNA. From the multiplex PCR reads, TCRdb called clonotypes with MiXCR, one entry per CDR3 protein. Among approximately 88,000 distinct CDR3 sequences, approximately 22% were seen once, and the ten largest hold more than 6.5%. As concerns this clonotype: Its antigen is undetermined.

The sample taken for sequencing was glioma tissue, nonneoplastic brain tissue, or PBMCs (not recorded which). This sequence joins TRBV6-1 and TRBJ2-1; TRBD2 aligns across 11 bases. The TCR comes from a human donor with low-grade glioma or glioblastoma, undergoing nonglioma brain surgery, or in good health (not recorded which). Here the CDR3 reads CAISSTSGAYNEQFF. CDR3 DNA: TGTGCCATCTCCTCGACTAGCGGGGCCTACAATGAGCAGTTCTTC.